Shown below are 20 T cell receptor beta chains from a single sample sequenced in a study of human T cells and chemical hapten exposure. TCRdb itself ran the RACE reads through MiXCR, one entry per CDR3 protein. This sample carries some 83,000 distinct CDR3 sequences, around a tenth of them seen once, and the ten largest clones take roughly 4%. Stated time point: patch test 1, 2 weeks after DPC sensitization. Treatment meaning: therapeutic diphenylcyclopropenone sensitization with weekly scalp DPC. The input for sequencing was whole blood, taken in connection with sensitization to the hapten diphenylcyclopropenone (DPC). The receptors originated from a woman aged 45-60 years with alopecia areata. Some clones in this sample may be carry-over from other donors' samples.

This clonotype has at least ten counts. At one end, the junction sequence differs from germline, possibly due to a read error. This sequence joins TRBV7-3 and TRBJ2-5, with D possibly being TRBD1 or TRBD2 (6 bases each). CDR3 length equals 15 residues. CDR1 is SGHTA, CDR2 FQGTGA, per germline. The CDR3 region has the DNA TGTGCCAGCAGCTCTAGCGACAGGTCCCAAGGGACCCAGTACTTC. This translates into CASSSSDRSQGTQYF. Looking up the rest from reference TRBV7-3 and TRBJ2-5 gives the full variable domain: GAGVSQTPSNKVTEKGKYVELRCDPISGHTALYWYRQSLGQGPEFLIYFQGTGAADDSGLPNDRFFAVRPEGSVSTLKIQRTERGDSAVYLCASSSSDRSQGTQYFGPGTRLLVL.

V and J are TRBV18 and TRBJ2-1, with TRBD1 matching over 8 bases. This CDR3 comprises 19 residues. The germline V gene encodes CDR1 KGHSH and CDR2 LQKENI. The J segment lost 1 base and the V segment lost 0 bases, leaving 11 bases of the junction unmatched. As DNA, the CDR3 is TGTGCCAGCTCACCACCCCGACAGGGGCGCCAAACGTCCTACAATGAGCAGTTCTTC. Translation: CASSPPRQGRQTSYNEQFF.

This clonotype was counted only a few times. The chain uses TRBV5-4 and TRBJ2-7; 9 bases line up with TRBD2. Per germline, CDR1 SGHNT and CDR2 YYREEE (reference sequence). V lost 0 bases, J lost 4 bases, and 5 bases stayed unmatched. The CDR3 covers 15 residues. The CDR3 loop is CASSLDGGRAYEQYF. As DNA, the CDR3 is TGTGCCAGCAGCTTGGACGGCGGGAGGGCTTACGAGCAGTACTTC.

In this sample, this clonotype turned up a few times. The rearrangement links TRBV15 to TRBJ1-1; 7 nucleotides align to TRBD1. V shed 5 bases and J 7 bases; nucleotides not matched to a gene: 7. The CDR3 contains 13 residues. Per the germline V gene, CDR1 is LNHNV and CDR2 is YYDKDF (reference sequence). As DNA, the CDR3 is TGTGCCACCAGCGCCCAGGGGGAGAGTGAAGCTTTCTTT. It encodes CATSAQGESEAFF.

The V gene is TRBV7-8, the J gene TRBJ1-5; 7 positions match TRBD1. Trimming cost V 0 bases and J 4 bases; bases outside gene matches: 3. Germline CDR1 reads SGHVS; CDR2 reads FQNEAQ. The CDR3 is 15 residues long. CDR3 sequence (DNA): TGTGCCAGCAGCTTAGCCGGGACAGCTAATCAGCCCCAGCATTTT. Residues: CASSLAGTANQPQHF. The whole variable domain, filled in from reference TRBV7-8 and TRBJ1-5, reads GAGVSQSPRYKVAKRGQDVALRCDPISGHVSLFWYQQALGQGPEFLTYFQNEAQLDKSGLPSDRFFAERPEGSVSTLKIQRTQQEDSAVYLCASSLAGTANQPQHFGDGTRLSIL.

In its sample, this clonotype was seen a few times. V gene TRBV3-1 combines with J gene TRBJ2-7, with a possible D match to TRBD2 (5 bases). The CDR3 length is 14 residues. Germline CDR1 reads LGHDT; CDR2 reads YNNKEL (reference sequence). Deletions cut 5 bases from V and 2 bases from J, with 13 bases between. This chain's CDR3 is CASSSRGSTYEQYF. DNA for the CDR3: TGTGCCAGCAGCAGCCGAGGGAGCACCTACGAGCAGTACTTC.

The V gene is TRBV11-2, the J gene TRBJ2-1; 9 bases align to TRBD2. The germline V gene encodes CDR1 SGHAT and CDR2 FQNNGV. This CDR3 has 15 residues. The V and J ends lost 7 bases and 3 bases, in that order; junction bases with no gene match: 7. CDR3 sequence reads: CASTTGLALYNEQFF. The CDR3 DNA reads TGTGCCAGCACCACAGGACTAGCGCTCTACAATGAGCAGTTCTTC. Variable domain in full (rest from reference TRBV11-2 and TRBJ2-1): EAGVAQSPRYKIIEKRQSVAFWCNPISGHATLYWYQQILGQGPKLLIQFQNNGVVDDSQLPKDRFSAERLKGVDSTLKIQPAKLEDSAVYLCASTTGLALYNEQFFGPGTRLTVL.

This clonotype was seen more than once but under ten times. The CDR3 loop reads CASSLVGASGGPHEQYF. The CDR3 nucleotides read TGTGCCAGCAGCCTAGTAGGTGCGAGCGGGGGGCCCCACGAGCAGTACTTC. The V and J genes are TRBV7-2 and TRBJ2-7, with 9 bases fitting TRBD2. The CDR3 has 17 amino acids. V trimming: 5 bases; J trimming: 5 bases; junction bases outside the gene matches: 16. Germline lookup yields CDR1 SGHTA and CDR2 FQGNSA. The full variable domain, completed using reference TRBV7-2 and TRBJ2-7, is GAGVSQSPSNKVTEKGKDVELRCDPISGHTALYWYRQSLGQGLEFLIYFQGNSAPDKSGLPSDRFSAERTGGSVSTLTIQRTQQEDSAVYLCASSLVGASGGPHEQYFGPGTRLTVT.

This clonotype has at least ten counts. The chain has TRBV12-3 or TRBV12-4 and TRBJ1-1; D remains unclear. V lost 2 bases and J lost 1, with 5 bases in between. CDR3 length: 13 amino acids. CDR3 in amino acids: CASSLIKNTEAFF. In DNA form, the CDR3 reads TGTGCCAGCAGTTTAATAAAGAACACTGAAGCTTTCTTT.

This chain uses TRBV20-1 with TRBJ1-5, with 7 positions matching TRBD1. The V gene's germline CDR1 is DFQATT and CDR2 SNEGSKA (reference sequence). The CDR3 is 15 amino acids. V shed 6 bases, J shed 2 bases, and the junction held 10 bases outside the gene matches. CDR3 sequence (DNA): TGCAGTGCCCACATGGGGACAGACGGCAATCAGCCCCAGCATTTT. Translating it yields CSAHMGTDGNQPQHF.

This clonotype has only a few counts. This chain connects TRBV7-2 to TRBJ2-1; maybe TRBD2 (6 bases). V was pared by 4 bases and J by 14 bases, with 18 bases between. CDR1 and CDR2 (germline): SGHTA, FQGNSA. CDR3 length equals 13 residues. CDR3 DNA sequence: TGTGCCAGCAGCTCCCCCACCGGGAGTCGGGAGTTCTTC. Translating it yields CASSSPTGSREFF.

This chain uses TRBV5-1 with TRBJ2-3; D is unresolved. Deletions cut 2 bases from V and 4 bases from J, with 8 bases between. The CDR3 loop spans 13 amino acids. Germline values: CDR1 SGHRS, CDR2 YFSETQ. CDR3 DNA: TGCGCCAGCAGCTTTTGGGTTGCAGATACGCAGTATTTT. Encoded protein: CASSFWVADTQYF.

This clonotype was picked up one time. This clone may be a read error of a much larger clone one base away. The genes are TRBV12-3 or TRBV12-4 and TRBJ1-4; a weak D match, TRBD1 (6 bases). CDR3 length equals 15 residues. CDR3 sequence: CVSSPQGSSNEKLFF. CDR3 DNA: TGTGTCAGCAGTCCACAGGGTTCGTCTAATGAAAAACTGTTTTTT.

This clonotype was seen a handful of times. The rearrangement links TRBV11-2 to TRBJ2-3; tentative D call: TRBD1 (8 bases). CDR1 is SGHAT, CDR2 FQNNGV, per germline. The germline V and J ends were trimmed by 1 base and 8 bases, with 13 bases remaining between them. This CDR3 contains 14 residues. CDR3 region: CASSLVYRGGTQYF. The CDR3 nucleotides read TGTGCCAGCAGCTTAGTCTACAGGGGGGGTACGCAGTATTTT.

This clonotype was detected only a few times. This rearrangement joins TRBV7-9 to TRBJ2-3; TRBD1 matches at 7 bases. CDR1 SEHNR and CDR2 FQNEAQ come from the germline V gene (reference sequence). The CDR3 has 15 amino acids. V shed 5 bases, J shed 4 bases, and the junction held 9 bases outside the gene matches. CDR3 region: CASSPRQGSADTQYF. CDR3 nucleotide sequence: TGTGCCAGCAGCCCCCGACAGGGATCCGCAGATACGCAGTATTTT.

The J gene is TRBJ1-1, the V gene TRBV20-1; TRBD1 might be the D (5 bases). The CDR3 runs 12 residues. Between the trimmed V and J ends, which lost 3 bases and 5 bases, there was a span of 10 bases. From germline, CDR1 is DFQATT and CDR2 SNEGSKA (reference sequence). This CDR3 reads CSARQGMTEAFF. Written as DNA, the CDR3 is TGCAGTGCTAGGCAGGGAATGACTGAAGCTTTCTTT.

This clonotype was observed at least ten times. The chain combines TRBV2 with TRBJ1-5; the D gene is possibly TRBD1 (6 bases). The CDR3 totals 12 residues. Trimming pared 6 bases from V and 6 bases from J, leaving 9 bases between. Germline CDR1 is SNHLY and CDR2 is FYNNEI. The CDR3: CASRGGVQPQHF. The CDR3 bases are TGTGCCAGCAGAGGGGGAGTTCAGCCCCAGCATTTT.

The chain combines TRBV19 with TRBJ2-3; no clear D. The CDR3 has 11 amino acids. The germline CDR1 and CDR2 sequences are LNHDA and SQIVND (reference sequence). Between the trimmed V and J ends, which lost 3 bases and 8 bases, there was a span of 6 bases. The chain's CDR3 is CASSITATQYF. CDR3 in DNA: TGTGCCAGTAGTATCACTGCTACGCAGTATTTT.

There are a few counts of this clonotype. V usage is TRBV7-2 and J usage is TRBJ1-5; no reliable D call. Germline V lookup: CDR1 SGHTA, CDR2 FQGNSA. The ends were cut back, 3 bases at V and 7 bases at J, with 10 bases in the middle. The length of the CDR3 is 13 residues. The CDR3 loop reads CASSFSEDQPQHF. Written as DNA, the CDR3 is TGTGCCAGCAGCTTTTCCGAGGACCAGCCCCAGCATTTT.

CDR3 protein: CSARGTSGYEQYF. The CDR3, as DNA: TGCAGTGCTAGAGGAACTAGCGGATACGAGCAGTACTTC. J is TRBJ2-7 and V is TRBV20-1; 8 nucleotides line up with TRBD2. Germline V gene sequence: CDR1 DFQATT, CDR2 SNEGSKA (reference sequence). Unmatched junction bases numbered 3, after V lost 1 base and J lost 4 bases. This CDR3 contains 13 residues.